These T cell receptor beta chains were read from a single sample in a study of blood T cell repertoires in COVID-19. Repertoires were generated with immunoSEQ multiplex PCR, while TCRdb's copy carries only in-frame clones and drops some. The profile covers around 240,000 clones, with over 80% appearing a single time and 1.2% taken by the ten largest. Material for sequencing was PBMCs or T cells enriched from blood (not recorded which). All receptors come from a human donor in a cohort exposed to, infected with or recovered from COVID-19 (not recorded which). The donor label of this sample is uncertain. CDR3s include the opening cysteine and the closing phenylalanine or tryptophan. Fields, in order: D gene, V gene, clone size, J gene, CDR3 DNA, CDR3 protein. D genes are given only for firm matches. Clone size is not always given. Where it is, it says once, few, many or a class for expanded clones.

d_call: NA; v_call: TRBV6-1; clone_size: NA; j_call: TRBJ2-7; cdr3_nt: TGTGCCAGCAGTGAGGGGGGGCCCTACGAGCAGTACTTC; cdr3_aa: CASSEGGPYEQYF
d_call: TRBD1; v_call: TRBV29-1; clone_size: NA; j_call: TRBJ1-1; cdr3_nt: TGCAGCGCCGACAGGGGATGGTACACTGAAGCTTTCTTT; cdr3_aa: CSADRGWYTEAFF
d_call: TRBD1; v_call: TRBV19; clone_size: NA; j_call: TRBJ1-4; cdr3_nt: TGTGCCAGTAGCCCAGGGGGGAATGAAAAACTGTTTTTT; cdr3_aa: CASSPGGNEKLFF
d_call: TRBD1; v_call: TRBV6-5; clone_size: NA; j_call: TRBJ1-1; cdr3_nt: TGTGCCAGCAGTCGAGACAGGGACACTGAAGCTTTCTTT; cdr3_aa: CASSRDRDTEAFF
d_call: TRBD1; v_call: TRBV3-1/TRBV3-2; clone_size: NA; j_call: TRBJ2-3; cdr3_nt: TGTGCCAGCAGCCAGGGGGACAGATACACAGATACGCAGTATTTT; cdr3_aa: CASSQGDRYTDTQYF
d_call: NA; v_call: TRBV5-6; clone_size: NA; j_call: TRBJ1-1; cdr3_nt: TGTGCCAGCAGCTTGGCGGGGGGTACGGACACTGAAGCTTTCTTT; cdr3_aa: CASSLAGGTDTEAFF
d_call: NA; v_call: TRBV29-1; clone_size: NA; j_call: TRBJ2-3; cdr3_nt: TGCAGCGTTGAACCCGATCTGACAGGAGGCTCAGATACGCAGTATTTT; cdr3_aa: CSVEPDLTGGSDTQYF
d_call: TRBD2; v_call: TRBV4-2; clone_size: NA; j_call: TRBJ2-3; cdr3_nt: TGTGCCAGCAGCCAAGATCGACAGCGGGGGAACACAGATACGCAGTATTTT; cdr3_aa: CASSQDRQRGNTDTQYF
d_call: TRBD1; v_call: TRBV7-7; clone_size: NA; j_call: TRBJ2-3; cdr3_nt: TGTGCCAGCAGCTTAGGGCCCGGGACAGAGGTTACAGATACGCAGTATTTT; cdr3_aa: CASSLGPGTEVTDTQYF
d_call: TRBD2; v_call: TRBV7-9; clone_size: NA; j_call: TRBJ2-3; cdr3_nt: TGTGCCAGCAGGCCGAAACTAGCGGGGATCAACACAGATACGCAGTATTTT; cdr3_aa: CASRPKLAGINTDTQYF
d_call: NA; v_call: TRBV5-5; clone_size: NA; j_call: TRBJ1-5; cdr3_nt: TGTGCCAGCAGCCGTATCGATCAGCCCCAGCATTTT; cdr3_aa: CASSRIDQPQHF
d_call: TRBD1; v_call: TRBV7-3; clone_size: NA; j_call: TRBJ1-1; cdr3_nt: TGTGCCAGCAGCTCCAGGGGGCTCACTGAAGCTTTCTTT; cdr3_aa: CASSSRGLTEAFF
d_call: TRBD1; v_call: TRBV6-5; clone_size: NA; j_call: TRBJ1-4; cdr3_nt: TGTGCCAGCAGCAACAGGGGGCTGGGAGAAAAACTGTTTTTT; cdr3_aa: CASSNRGLGEKLFF
d_call: NA; v_call: TRBV19; clone_size: NA; j_call: TRBJ1-1; cdr3_nt: TGTGCCAGTAGTCCGGACAGAATGAACACTGAAGCTTTCTTT; cdr3_aa: CASSPDRMNTEAFF
d_call: NA; v_call: TRBV11-3; clone_size: NA; j_call: TRBJ2-5; cdr3_nt: TGTGCCAGCAGCTCCCCCCAGGGACGGCGGGGAGAGACCCAGTACTTC; cdr3_aa: CASSSPQGRRGETQYF
d_call: NA; v_call: TRBV5-1; clone_size: NA; j_call: TRBJ1-2; cdr3_nt: TGCGCCAGCAGCGAGGATTCACAGGGTCCGGACGGCTACACCTTC; cdr3_aa: CASSEDSQGPDGYTF
d_call: NA; v_call: TRBV30; clone_size: NA; j_call: TRBJ1-4; cdr3_nt: TGTGCCTGGAACCCCCCCGCAGGGATTAGACTGTTTTTT; cdr3_aa: CAWNPPAGIRLFF
d_call: NA; v_call: TRBV5-4; clone_size: NA; j_call: TRBJ1-2; cdr3_nt: TGTGCCAGCAGCTTGGGACAGGCGGCGGGGGTATATGGCTACACCTTC; cdr3_aa: CASSLGQAAGVYGYTF
d_call: NA; v_call: TRBV7-8; clone_size: once; j_call: TRBJ1-5; cdr3_nt: TGTGCCAGCAGCTTAGAGGGGGGGCGGGGTCAGCCCCAGCATTTT; cdr3_aa: CASSLEGGRGQPQHF
d_call: NA; v_call: TRBV13; clone_size: NA; j_call: TRBJ1-4; cdr3_nt: TGTGCCAGCAGCTCCCGGGGGGGGGCTAATGAAAAACTGTTTTTT; cdr3_aa: CASSSRGGANEKLFF
d_call: NA; v_call: TRBV7-2; clone_size: once; j_call: TRBJ1-2; cdr3_nt: TGTGCCAGCAGCCCCGGACGGGAGCAGGGCTACACCTTC; cdr3_aa: CASSPGREQGYTF
d_call: NA; v_call: TRBV4-3; clone_size: NA; j_call: TRBJ2-5; cdr3_nt: TGCGCCAGCAGCCAAGATATGGCCCTCCAAGAGACCCAGTACTTC; cdr3_aa: CASSQDMALQETQYF
d_call: TRBD1; v_call: TRBV4-2; clone_size: NA; j_call: TRBJ2-7; cdr3_nt: TGTGCCAGCAGCCAAGCCGGGGGACAGGAGGAATACGAGCAGTACTTC; cdr3_aa: CASSQAGGQEEYEQYF
d_call: TRBD1; v_call: TRBV6-5; clone_size: NA; j_call: TRBJ2-7; cdr3_nt: TGTGCCAGCAGTTACTACTTCGGACAGGGGAAGGGCGAGCAGTACTTC; cdr3_aa: CASSYYFGQGKGEQYF
d_call: TRBD1; v_call: TRBV13; clone_size: NA; j_call: TRBJ2-3; cdr3_nt: TGTGCCAGCAGCTTCACCTGGACAGGGGGCGAGGGTACAGATACGCAGTATTTT; cdr3_aa: CASSFTWTGGEGTDTQYF
d_call: NA; v_call: TRBV29-1; clone_size: NA; j_call: TRBJ1-2; cdr3_nt: TGCAGCGTTAAGAGACTAGCTAACTATGGCTACACCTTC; cdr3_aa: CSVKRLANYGYTF
d_call: NA; v_call: TRBV5-1; clone_size: NA; j_call: TRBJ1-3; cdr3_nt: TGCGCCAGCAGCGCCACAGTAGTCTCTGGAAACACCATATATTTT; cdr3_aa: CASSATVVSGNTIYF
d_call: NA; v_call: TRBV5-1; clone_size: NA; j_call: TRBJ2-4; cdr3_nt: TGCGCCAGCAGCTTATCAGGGGCGATAGTCAAAAACATTCAGTACTTC; cdr3_aa: CASSLSGAIVKNIQYF
d_call: NA; v_call: TRBV3-1/TRBV3-2; clone_size: few; j_call: TRBJ1-6; cdr3_nt: TGTGCCAGCAGACGGCCGGGGAACTCACCCCTCCACTTT; cdr3_aa: CASRRPGNSPLHF
d_call: TRBD1; v_call: TRBV10-3; clone_size: NA; j_call: TRBJ1-2; cdr3_nt: TGTGCCAGTACAGGGGCCTATGGCTACACCTTC; cdr3_aa: CASTGAYGYTF
d_call: NA; v_call: TRBV18; clone_size: NA; j_call: TRBJ1-1; cdr3_nt: TGTGCCAGCTCGACAGGAGCCGCTGAAGCTTTCTTT; cdr3_aa: CASSTGAAEAFF
d_call: NA; v_call: TRBV9; clone_size: few; j_call: TRBJ2-1; cdr3_nt: TGTGCCAGCAGCGTAGGGGGGCCAAAGGGGAATGAGCAGTTCTTC; cdr3_aa: CASSVGGPKGNEQFF
d_call: TRBD2; v_call: TRBV24-1; clone_size: NA; j_call: TRBJ2-1; cdr3_nt: TGTGCCACCAGAGGCGGGGGGAATGAGCAGTTCTTC; cdr3_aa: CATRGGGNEQFF
d_call: TRBD2; v_call: TRBV10-2; clone_size: NA; j_call: TRBJ2-1; cdr3_nt: TGCGCCAGCACCTGGACTAGCGGGGATGAGCAGTTCTTC; cdr3_aa: CASTWTSGDEQFF
d_call: TRBD1; v_call: TRBV9; clone_size: NA; j_call: TRBJ1-2; cdr3_nt: TGTGCCAGCAGCGTAGACAGGGGGGGTGGCTACACCTTC; cdr3_aa: CASSVDRGGGYTF
d_call: NA; v_call: TRBV4-2; clone_size: NA; j_call: TRBJ1-1; cdr3_nt: TGTGCCGCTAGGGACACCCACGGGACTGAAGCTTTCTTT; cdr3_aa: CAARDTHGTEAFF
d_call: NA; v_call: TRBV27; clone_size: NA; j_call: TRBJ2-7; cdr3_nt: TGTGCCAGCAGTTCCGGACAGTTCTACGAGCAGTACTTC; cdr3_aa: CASSSGQFYEQYF
d_call: NA; v_call: TRBV2; clone_size: NA; j_call: TRBJ2-1; cdr3_nt: TGTGCCAGCGGACTTAGGACGGCCCCCGGGTTCTTC; cdr3_aa: CASGLRTAPGFF
d_call: TRBD1; v_call: TRBV15; clone_size: NA; j_call: TRBJ1-2; cdr3_nt: TGTGCCACCAGCAGAGAAGACAGGGGCGACTATGGCTACACCTTC; cdr3_aa: CATSREDRGDYGYTF
d_call: NA; v_call: TRBV9; clone_size: NA; j_call: TRBJ2-2; cdr3_nt: TGTGCCAGCAGCGCCGGTCTGGAGTGGACCGGGGAGCTGTTTTTT; cdr3_aa: CASSAGLEWTGELFF
d_call: NA; v_call: TRBV12-3/TRBV12-4; clone_size: NA; j_call: TRBJ1-2; cdr3_nt: TGTGCCAGCAGCCTCCGGGGGAGGGATGGCTACACCTTC; cdr3_aa: CASSLRGRDGYTF
d_call: TRBD1; v_call: TRBV4-1; clone_size: NA; j_call: TRBJ2-7; cdr3_nt: TGCGCCAGCAGCCAAGATCCGGGACAGGGGGCCTACGAGCAGTACTTC; cdr3_aa: CASSQDPGQGAYEQYF
d_call: NA; v_call: TRBV14; clone_size: NA; j_call: TRBJ1-1; cdr3_nt: TGTGCCAGCAGCCAATTTATCACAGGCCCTAACACTGAAGCTTTCTTT; cdr3_aa: CASSQFITGPNTEAFF
d_call: NA; v_call: TRBV9; clone_size: NA; j_call: TRBJ1-2; cdr3_nt: TGTGCCAGCAGCGTAGGCAGGAACGATGGCTACACCTTC; cdr3_aa: CASSVGRNDGYTF
d_call: TRBD1; v_call: TRBV4-3; clone_size: once; j_call: TRBJ1-2; cdr3_nt: TGCGCCAGCAGCCAAGGGACAGGGGGCGCAGGAAACTATGGCTACACCTTC; cdr3_aa: CASSQGTGGAGNYGYTF
d_call: TRBD2; v_call: TRBV5-1; clone_size: few; j_call: TRBJ2-7; cdr3_nt: TGCGCCAGCAGCGCGGGACTAGCGGGGGGCTACGAGCAGTACTTC; cdr3_aa: CASSAGLAGGYEQYF
d_call: TRBD1; v_call: TRBV5-6; clone_size: NA; j_call: TRBJ2-6; cdr3_nt: TGTGCCAGCAGCGGAACGGGACAGGGGAAGGGATCTGGGGCCAACGTCCTGACTTTC; cdr3_aa: CASSGTGQGKGSGANVLTF
d_call: TRBD1; v_call: TRBV6-5; clone_size: NA; j_call: TRBJ1-2; cdr3_nt: TGTGCCAGCAGTTACGGACAGGGCAACTATGGCTACACCTTC; cdr3_aa: CASSYGQGNYGYTF
d_call: NA; v_call: TRBV6-5; clone_size: NA; j_call: TRBJ1-2; cdr3_nt: TGTGCCAGCAGTTTGGAAGGAGTACGCTACACCTTC; cdr3_aa: CASSLEGVRYTF
d_call: NA; v_call: TRBV19; clone_size: NA; j_call: TRBJ2-3; cdr3_nt: TGTGCCAGTACCTCCGGGGGACGGAGCACAGATACGCAGTATTTT; cdr3_aa: CASTSGGRSTDTQYF
d_call: NA; v_call: TRBV2; clone_size: NA; j_call: TRBJ1-4; cdr3_nt: TGTGCCAGCACCCTGGGGGGGGAGCCTAATGAAAAACTGTTTTTT; cdr3_aa: CASTLGGEPNEKLFF
d_call: NA; v_call: TRBV12-3/TRBV12-4; clone_size: NA; j_call: TRBJ2-7; cdr3_nt: TGTGCCAGCAGTTTACTTTCCTACGAGCAGTACTTC; cdr3_aa: CASSLLSYEQYF
d_call: NA; v_call: TRBV21-1; clone_size: NA; j_call: TRBJ2-5; cdr3_nt: TGTGCCAGCAGCCTCTCAGGGGGTATGGGTCGGCAAGAGACCCAGTACTTC; cdr3_aa: CASSLSGGMGRQETQYF
d_call: NA; v_call: TRBV6-5; clone_size: NA; j_call: TRBJ1-1; cdr3_nt: TGTGCCAGCGGTAACTTCGTGAACACTGAAGCTTTCTTT; cdr3_aa: CASGNFVNTEAFF
d_call: NA; v_call: TRBV6-2/TRBV6-3; clone_size: NA; j_call: TRBJ2-7; cdr3_nt: TGTGCCAGCAGTTACGGTTTGCATCCAAAAACATCCTACGAGCAGTACTTC; cdr3_aa: CASSYGLHPKTSYEQYF
d_call: NA; v_call: TRBV9; clone_size: NA; j_call: TRBJ1-2; cdr3_nt: TGTGCCAGCAGCGACACGGGAGACTACTATGGCTACACCTTC; cdr3_aa: CASSDTGDYYGYTF
d_call: NA; v_call: TRBV25-1; clone_size: once; j_call: TRBJ2-5; cdr3_nt: TGTGCCAGCAGTGAGGGTTTGCGACGGGATATGGAGACCCAGTACTTC; cdr3_aa: CASSEGLRRDMETQYF
d_call: TRBD1; v_call: TRBV18; clone_size: NA; j_call: TRBJ1-5; cdr3_nt: TGTGCCAGCTCACGCCTCGGTCCCGGGACAGGGTTCGGGGGTTATCAGCCCCAGCATTTT; cdr3_aa: CASSRLGPGTGFGGYQPQHF